The sequence of this T cell receptor (beta chain) was determined in a study of glioma-infiltrating T cells. The CDR3 is 11 residues long. The V end lost 0 bases, the J end lost 12 bases, and 9 bases lay between the germline ends. The V gene's germline CDR1 is SGHRS and CDR2 YFSETQ. Findings and caveats of the study: Tissue and blood shared very few CDR3 sequences.

Amplification of TCR alpha and beta CDR3 regions from RNA used iRepertoire nested multiplex PCR. TCRdb re-called the multiplex PCR reads with MiXCR, one entry per CDR3 protein. The sample holds 300,000 to 400,000 distinct CDR3 sequences, approximately 42% seen once. A note on this clonotype: Its target is not known.

Sequenced input: glioma tissue, nonneoplastic brain tissue, or PBMCs (not recorded which). The receptor comes from a human donor with low-grade glioma or glioblastoma, undergoing nonglioma brain surgery, or in good health (not recorded which). The chain carries TRBV5-1 and TRBJ1-2; D possibly corresponds to TRBD1 (5 bases). CDR3 sequence: CASSLGQGHTF. CDR3 sequence (DNA): TGCGCCAGCAGCTTGGGGCAGGGCCACACCTTC.